This entry features one TCR beta chain sequence. Its antigen remains undetermined. The record has no base qualities; no much larger clone is one base away. This sample is drawn from a study of cytomegalovirus exposure and HLA in healthy donors (dated by TCRdb to 2016 to 2017). Concerning the study at large: An earlier analysis of roughly 500 of the donors reported roughly 300 Gb of sequence data and 117 million unique TCR beta sequences obtained from some 170 million T cells. In an earlier analysis of 587 of the donors, high-throughput TCR beta sequencing was used to judge whether each TCR beta V gene segment behaved as functional or pseudogenic. The study aimed to test whether cataloging public T cell receptors could reveal signatures of past pathogen exposure. Along with the approximately 650-subject first cohort, a separate validation cohort of approximately 110 different subjects was used. About 300 gigabases of sequencing data and roughly 90 million unique TCR sequences were included in an early release covering under 650 HLA-typed donors. Across 398 genotyped donors of the cohort, an average of roughly 250,000 unique TCR beta nucleotide sequences per donor were sequenced, and about a sixth of those sequences were non-productive. The genetic ancestry cluster associated with self-reported Caucasian donors included around four fifths of the approximately 410 genotyped donors. A later genetic analysis took genome-wide SNP genotypes for about 65% of the 666 donors and used that subset as a discovery cohort. In a later analysis, previously published TCR beta repertoires from roughly 710 donors were re-analyzed and high-resolution HLA genotyping was added so that TCR occurrence patterns could be studied. Both class I and class II loci were covered by HLA typing, at four-digit resolution. All discovery cohort repertoires had been generated using a single sequencing platform. The T cell repertoires of about 700 subjects were profiled by immunosequencing and related to cytomegalovirus serostatus. Donor age, sex, ethnicity and CMV serostatus were compiled together with the repertoire data. The study combined high-throughput TCR immunosequencing, statistical association of individual TCRs with disease status, and machine learning to predict cytomegalovirus infection status. The number of typed donors differed by locus: about 629-630 for A, B, C, DRB1 and DQB1; about 520 for DQA1; 606 for DPA1; and roughly 470 for DPB1. In the later analysis, no new phenotypic data were used to find candidate immune exposures; instead, reliance was placed on TCR beta sequences and their occurrence across donors. A few DR-DQ haplotypes were treated as single units for association and clustering because of strong linkage in the cohort.

Inclusive of the bounding cysteine and phenylalanine, the CDR3 is 14 residues long. The sequence is cut down to CDR3 DNA, 42 bases in frame from base 1. The germline V gene (reference sequence) specifies LNHDA as CDR1 and SQIVND as CDR2. V loses 3 bases at its end and J loses 9 bases; junction bases beyond the gene matches: 7. The cohort was made up of roughly 670 healthy bone marrow donors. At the time of sampling, all cohort members were nominally healthy, though unrecorded immune exposures were likely present. The donor was CMV seropositive and belonged to the group of 250 to 300 seropositive cohort members. Every donor gave a peripheral blood sample, and the peripheral blood mononuclear cells from that sample were used for TCR beta sequencing. Genomic DNA extraction from the blood cell samples was performed with the Qiagen DNeasy Blood Extraction Kit. On the study overall, not on this receptor specifically: Only TCR beta chains were sequenced in this cohort, and the absence of alpha or paired-chain data limited detectable features. A later analysis found that TCR association rates varied across HLA loci, with DRB1 alleles showing the most associated TCRs and HLA-C alleles the fewest. In an earlier analysis of some 640 of the donors, most TCR beta V segments were observed in productive rearrangements about 87% or about 30% of the time, broadly matching IMGT annotations. Most TCR sequences were seen in very few donors, while some public TCRs were found in many individuals. Because some donors lacked HLA typing at each locus, the association tests relied only on the typed subset. Some IMGT-functional V segments, including TRBV6-2 and TRBV6-3, could not be distinguished by the 87-base-pair reads and were therefore excluded. A further reported finding was that TCR beta sequences accurately predicted the HLA-A and HLA-B alleles for most subjects in the first cohort. In both the original and validation cohorts, the classifier was reported to diagnose cytomegalovirus status with high specificity and sensitivity. Presence/absence analyses assumed roughly uniform sequencing depth across donors, an assumption that may not hold. In a later analysis, HLA-associated TCR beta chains showed more clonal expansion and lower generation probabilities than non-associated chains that were equally common. In a later analysis, 15,000 to 20,000 TCR beta sequences were associated with specific HLA alleles at a false discovery rate of 0.05. Correlated functional status among segregating V segments might reflect linkage disequilibrium, but an unknown experimental factor could not be ruled out. In vitro tests confirmed that a few of the cytomegalovirus-associated TCR beta chains recognize cytomegalovirus antigens. The study gave a list of some 150 TCR beta chains associated with cytomegalovirus. Most CMV-associated TCR beta chains appeared to be HLA-restricted in a later analysis, and the HLA associations seemed to be driven largely by CMV exposure. A cluster of highly shared sequence variants was judged likely to be a technical artifact of the sequencing pipeline. Assigning TCR associations to individual alleles was difficult when HLA alleles, especially DR and DQ, strongly co-occurred. A later genetic analysis associated a missense DCLRE1C variant with V-gene and J-gene trimming of TCR beta chains, and an independent cohort replicated the association. For the cohort, immune exposure information was limited to CMV serostatus. Compared with the roughly 600-donor mean, donors in an Asian-associated ancestry cluster had fewer N-insertions in productive TCRs, according to a later genetic analysis. A later analysis reported that several top co-occurrence clusters appeared linked to parvovirus B19, influenza, CMV and Epstein-Barr virus. Because counts were too low, around 18 rarely observed V segments, including chromosome 9 orphons, were left out of the earlier analysis of 587 of the donors. According to the authors, the approach could potentially be generalized to other disease states and immunological phenotypes.

The library was produced with the immunoSEQ multiplex PCR assay. The multiplex PCR relied on a mix of 60 forward primers for TCR Vbeta segments and 13 reverse primers for TCR Jbeta segments. The CDR3 region of rearranged TCR beta genes was amplified from genomic DNA by a multiplex PCR assay. The Illumina HiSeq System was used to sequence the amplified TCR beta libraries as 87-base-pair reads. In the source study's methods: A later analysis counted tens of millions of unique TCR beta chains across the roughly 700 repertoires, and 10 million to 12 million of these chains were shared by at least two donors. Raw reads were error-corrected and collapsed into unique sequences by a nearest-neighbor algorithm in which closely related sequences were merged to remove PCR and sequencing errors. CDR3 sequences were aligned to IMGT reference sequences to assign V, D and J gene segments. For a sequence to be retained, a match of at least six nucleotides to both a V gene segment and a J gene segment was required. A rearrangement was called productive if the CDR3 had no stop codons and remained in frame with V and J, and every other rearrangement was called non-productive. CDR3 was defined according to IMGT convention as the region running from the second conserved V-encoded cysteine to the conserved J-encoded phenylalanine. The earlier analysis of a few hundred of the donors excluded any sequence lacking an unambiguous match to a single V gene segment. An earlier analysis of 450 to 650 of the donors called V segments functional above 56.7% productive rearrangements and segregating when the between-donor standard deviation exceeded 5%. A statistical classification framework was built to diagnose cytomegalovirus status from the catalog of TCR beta chain sequences. V and J gene assignment, in a later analysis, came from comparing TCR nucleotide sequences with IMGT/GENE-DB human TR gene sequences. In a later analysis, CDR3 sequences and most-parsimonious VDJ recombination scenarios were assigned using the TCRdist pipeline. In a later analysis, every TCR beta chain was defined by the combination of its CDR3 amino acid sequence and its V-gene family, and reads without a unique V-gene family were dropped. In a later analysis, nearly 600 highly shared, low-generation-probability nucleotide sequences were removed to address suspected cross-contamination and a sequencing artifact. A later analysis calculated a clonal expansion index for each public chain from normalized within-repertoire ranks of inferred template counts. A later analysis computed generation probabilities with a VDJ recombination model fitted to out-of-frame rearrangements, and checked the results against IGoR. A later analysis scored TCR-TCR, TCR-HLA and TCR-CMV co-occurrence with hypergeometric tests, applying a repertoire-size bias correction to TCR pairs. To estimate false discovery rates, a later analysis permuted the HLA or CMV assignments 20 times. A later analysis grouped co-occurring TCRs with DBSCAN, adding TCRdist sequence similarity when clustering within HLA-allele-positive subsets. Repertoires with fewer than 30,000 or more than 120,000 public chains, plus five repertoires with anomalous nucleotide sharing, were excluded from co-occurrence clustering. TCRdb re-hosts the immuneACCESS table, in-frame sequences only. Its copies lack some clones; in the studies checked, an unresolved V gene accounts for under half of them, and the cause for the rest is not known. V and J calls and clone size are those listed in that table; D and trimming were worked out from the DNA. In this sample the table shows 70,000 to 95,000 clones, 70% to 90% of which occur a single time. The top ten clones comprise about 5.6% of the sample.

The receptor's source is a young woman in good health and CMV-seropositive. Recombination joined TRBV19 with TRBJ1-5; TRBD1 agrees with 8 junctional bases. Material for sequencing was PBMCs. The nucleotide sequence reads as follows: TGTGCCAGTAGTATTAGGGACAGGATCTCGCCCCAGCATTTT. Its translation reads: CASSIRDRISPQHF.